This T cell receptor (beta chain) comes out of a study of PD-1 blockade in mismatch repair-deficient tumors. Study-wide context: All were previously treated, progressing patients with about a dozen mismatch repair-deficient cancer types.

General study findings and limits: After pembrolizumab, tumor-resident clones rose rapidly, then generally contracted before radiologic responses.

In the case of this clone: Its antigen is not known.

Here immunoSEQ multiplex PCR was the method, and the copy in TCRdb shows in-frame clones only, minus some. The sample carries about 14,000 clones, 70% to 85% recorded once. The CDR3 is made up of 16 amino acids. Germline assignment: CDR1 MDHEN and CDR2 SYDVKM. The sequenced sample was PBMCs, obtained 14 weeks after starting pembrolizumab. The genes are TRBV28 and TRBJ2-5; D remains ambiguous. The DNA end is a closer match to TRBJ2-7, so the J assignment may be wrong. The receptor comes from an adult with mismatch repair-deficient cancer. The CDR3 coding sequence is TGTGCCAGCAGTTTGGCTCTGCGGATCGCTACCTACGAGCAGTACTTC. Translated, it gives CASSLALRIATYEQYF.